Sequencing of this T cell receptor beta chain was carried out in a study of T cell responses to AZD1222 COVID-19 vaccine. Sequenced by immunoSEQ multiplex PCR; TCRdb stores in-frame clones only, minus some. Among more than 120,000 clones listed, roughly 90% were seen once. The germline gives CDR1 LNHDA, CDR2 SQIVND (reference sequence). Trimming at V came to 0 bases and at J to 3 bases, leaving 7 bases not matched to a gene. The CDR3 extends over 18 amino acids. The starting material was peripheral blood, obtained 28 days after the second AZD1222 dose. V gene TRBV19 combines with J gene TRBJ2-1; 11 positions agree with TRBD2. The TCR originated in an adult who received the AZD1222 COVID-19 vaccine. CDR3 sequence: CASSIDDLAGGRYNEQFF. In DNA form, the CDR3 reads TGTGCCAGTAGTATAGACGATCTAGCGGGGGGTCGCTACAATGAGCAGTTCTTC.